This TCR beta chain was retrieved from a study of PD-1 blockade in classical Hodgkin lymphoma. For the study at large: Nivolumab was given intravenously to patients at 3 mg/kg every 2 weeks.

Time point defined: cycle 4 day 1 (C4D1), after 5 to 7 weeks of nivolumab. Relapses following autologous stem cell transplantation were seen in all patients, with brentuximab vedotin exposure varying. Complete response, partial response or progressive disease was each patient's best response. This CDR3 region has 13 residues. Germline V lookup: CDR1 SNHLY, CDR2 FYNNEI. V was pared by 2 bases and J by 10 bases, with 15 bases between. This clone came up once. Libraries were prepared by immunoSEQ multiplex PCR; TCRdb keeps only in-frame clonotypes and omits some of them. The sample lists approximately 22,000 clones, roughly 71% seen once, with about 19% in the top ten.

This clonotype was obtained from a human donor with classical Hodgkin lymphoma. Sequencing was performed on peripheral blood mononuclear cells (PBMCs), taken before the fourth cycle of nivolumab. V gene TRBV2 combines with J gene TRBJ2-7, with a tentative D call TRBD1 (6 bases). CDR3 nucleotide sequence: TGTGCCAGCAGTGAACGATCTGACAGGAGCCAGTACTTC. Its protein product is CASSERSDRSQYF.